Below, 25 T cell receptor beta chains from the same sample are listed, as sequenced in a study of T cell changes during pregnancy in multiple sclerosis. The table came from immunoSEQ multiplex PCR; TCRdb's copy has only in-frame clones and leaves some out. The table records approximately 25,000 clones, about 88% of them present only once. The sequencing used CD4+ T cells from peripheral blood mononuclear cells, collected in the first trimester of pregnancy. The receptors shown here come from a female donor in good health, enrolled as a control in a pregnancy study.

The chain couples TRBV5-8 to TRBJ1-1; D unresolved. The germline CDR1 and CDR2 sequences are SGHTS and YDEGEE. The V end lost 0 bases, the J end lost 5 bases, and 14 bases lay between the germline ends. This CDR3 is 15 amino acids long. Here the CDR3 DNA reads TGTGCCAGCAGCTTGGAATTTCTGGAGAGAACTGAAGCTTTCTTT. Amino acids: CASSLEFLERTEAFF.

The chain links TRBV28 to TRBJ2-1; TRBD2 aligns across 9 bases. Germline CDR1 MDHEN, CDR2 SYDVKM. The CDR3 loop spans 16 amino acids. V gave up 1 base and J gave up 6 bases; unmatched junction bases: 7. CDR3 loop: CASSLLAGAGSNEQFF. DNA of the CDR3: TGTGCCAGCAGTTTATTAGCGGGAGCGGGGTCCAATGAGCAGTTCTTC. The full variable domain, rest sourced from reference TRBV28 and TRBJ2-1, is DVKVTQSSRYLVKRTGEKVFLECVQDMDHENMFWYRQDPGLGLRLIYFSYDVKMKEKGDIPEGYSVSREKKERFSLILESASTNQTSMYLCASSLLAGAGSNEQFFGPGTRLTVL.

The rearrangement links TRBV7-9 to TRBJ2-2, with D possibly matching TRBD2 (5 bases). V was cut by 5 bases and J by 1 base, with 8 bases left in between. Per germline, CDR1 SEHNR and CDR2 FQNEAQ (reference sequence). The CDR3 covers 14 residues. The CDR3, as DNA: TGTGCCAGCAGCGGGAGATGGAACACCGGGGAGCTGTTTTTT. It specifies CASSGRWNTGELFF. The variable domain in full, completed from reference TRBV7-9 and TRBJ2-2, reads DTGVSQNPRHKITKRGQNVTFRCDPISEHNRLYWYRQTLGQGPEFLTYFQNEAQLEKSRLLSDRFSAERPKGSFSTLEIQRTEQGDSAMYLCASSGRWNTGELFFGEGSRLTVL.

The chain recombines TRBV7-3 with TRBJ2-3, with D tentatively TRBD2 (6 bases). CDR3 size: 15 residues. The V end was cut by 2 bases, the J end by 1 base, with 10 bases between. Per germline, CDR1 SGHTA and CDR2 FQGTGA. The CDR3 loop is CASSLPASGTDTQYF. The DNA of the CDR3 is TGTGCCAGCAGCTTACCGGCTAGCGGCACAGATACGCAGTATTTT.

The chain has TRBV11-2 and TRBJ2-7; no clear D gene. Germline V lookup: CDR1 SGHAT, CDR2 FQNNGV. CDR3 length equals 14 residues. V was cut by 1 base and J by 0 bases, with 7 bases left in between. The CDR3 region is CASSLAGSSYEQYF. The CDR3 DNA reads TGTGCCAGCAGCTTAGCTGGCAGCTCCTACGAGCAGTACTTC.

The chain employs TRBV27 and TRBJ1-2; no firm D call. V was clipped by 7 bases and J by 4 bases, with 13 bases between them. CDR1 is MNHEY, CDR2 SMNVEV, per germline (reference sequence). The CDR3 is 13 residues long. The CDR3 DNA reads as TGTGCCAGCACCCCCTCTGGAGTCTATGGCTACACCTTC. Translated, it gives CASTPSGVYGYTF.

The V gene is TRBV29-1, the J gene TRBJ2-7; the D is unclear. There are 12 residues in the CDR3. The V gene lost 4 bases and the J gene lost 2 bases, with 9 bases spanning the gap. Looked up from germline, CDR1 is SQVTM and CDR2 is ANQGSEA. The CDR3 loop is CSVGDGAYEQYF. The DNA of the CDR3 is TGCAGCGTTGGCGACGGAGCCTACGAGCAGTACTTC.

The chain recombines TRBV27 with TRBJ2-1, with TRBD2 identical over 9 bases. Germline V lookup: CDR1 MNHEY, CDR2 SMNVEV (reference sequence). With V trimmed by 6 bases and J by 4 bases, 10 bases remained unmatched. The CDR3 totals 16 residues. Written as DNA, the CDR3 is TGTGCCAGCAGCGGGGGCGGGGGGGGGATATACAATGAGCAGTTCTTC. Its protein is CASSGGGGGIYNEQFF.

The chain combines TRBV14 with TRBJ2-1; D perhaps matches TRBD2 (6 bases). Trimming cost V 3 bases and J 10 bases, with 10 bases left between them. The CDR3 is 12 residues long. The germline V gene encodes CDR1 SGHDN and CDR2 FVKESK. The CDR3 DNA reads as TGTGCCAGCAGCCAGCTTAGCGGAGAGCAGTTCTTC. Translated: CASSQLSGEQFF.

This rearrangement joins TRBV2 to TRBJ1-6, with D unresolved. Germline V gene sequence: CDR1 SNHLY, CDR2 FYNNEI. V lost 5 bases to trimming and J lost 7 bases, with 9 bases between them. There are 13 residues in the CDR3. Written as DNA, the CDR3 is TGTGCCAGCAGTCGGGAAAAAAATTCACCCCTCCACTTT. Amino acid sequence: CASSREKNSPLHF.

The chain employs TRBV6-5 and TRBJ2-3; TRBD2 matches 8 bases. After removal of 5 bases from V and 3 bases from J, the junction contained 7 bases not matched to a gene. This CDR3 has 15 amino acids. Germline V gene sequence: CDR1 MNHEY, CDR2 SVGAGI. The CDR3 sequence: CASSQVAGKTDTQYF. Here the CDR3 DNA reads TGTGCCAGCAGTCAAGTAGCGGGAAAAACAGATACGCAGTATTTT.

In its sample, this clone was seen once. This chain connects TRBV6-1 to TRBJ2-7; 7 bases agree with TRBD1. With 6 bases clipped from V and 2 bases from J, the junction kept 4 bases outside the gene matches. Per germline, CDR1 MNHNS and CDR2 SASEGT. The CDR3 totals 13 residues. The CDR3 DNA reads as TGTGCCAGCAGCACGGGACAGACCTACGAGCAGTACTTC. Its protein is CASSTGQTYEQYF.

A word on this clone: The same CDR3 arises from other DNA sequences in this sample as well. The chain employs TRBV7-9 and TRBJ2-7, with 7 bases identical to TRBD2. The V gene end was trimmed by 5 bases and the J gene end by 6 bases; junction bases not matched to a gene: 13. Germline assignment: CDR1 SEHNR and CDR2 FQNEAQ (reference sequence). The CDR3 sequence is 15 residues long. The CDR3 coding sequence is TGTGCCAGCAGCCCACGCAGACTAGCATCCGCCGAGCAGTACTTC. Protein product: CASSPRRLASAEQYF.

Notes on this clone: At one boundary the junction diverges from the germline segment, which might be a read error. The V and J genes are TRBV11-2 and TRBJ2-7; D gene uncertain. From germline, CDR1 is SGHAT and CDR2 FQNNGV. The CDR3 runs to 12 residues. CDR3 residues: CASSFDRLEEYF. Here the CDR3 DNA reads TGTGCCAGCAGCTTTGACCGGCTCGAGGAGTACTTC.

V gene TRBV7-9 combines with J gene TRBJ2-1; D is perhaps TRBD2 (6 bases). V lost 5 bases to trimming and J lost 1 base, with 15 bases between them. The CDR3 runs to 16 residues. CDR1 and CDR2 from the germline V gene are SEHNR and FQNEAQ (reference sequence). The CDR3 loop reads CASSPTRDWSYNEQFF. DNA of the CDR3: TGTGCCAGCAGCCCCACCCGGGACTGGTCCTACAATGAGCAGTTCTTC.

This chain uses TRBV6-6 with TRBJ2-3; 8 bases are a match to TRBD2. CDR3 size: 16 residues. In germline, CDR1 is MNHNY, CDR2 SVGAGI (reference sequence). V was pared by 2 bases and J by 2 bases, with 6 bases of the junction left unmatched. CDR3: CASSYDLSGDTDTQYF. The CDR3 DNA sequence: TGTGCCAGCAGTTACGACCTTAGCGGGGACACAGATACGCAGTATTTT.

The chain combines TRBV5-1 with TRBJ1-1; D call uncertain. The CDR3 extends over 16 amino acids. Trimming took off 0 bases at V and 1 base at J, with 13 bases between the two ends. The germline V gene has CDR1 SGHRS and CDR2 YFSETQ. In DNA, the CDR3 is TGCGCCAGCAGCTTGGCCGGCCCAGGAGGGAACACTGAAGCTTTCTTT. Its translation: CASSLAGPGGNTEAFF.

The V gene is TRBV5-8, the J gene TRBJ1-6; D call uncertain. The V gene's germline CDR1 is SGHTS and CDR2 YDEGEE. V was pared by 1 base and J by 6 bases, with 11 bases between. The length of the CDR3 is 15 residues. The CDR3 here is CASSLRGSGNSPLHF. CDR3 bases: TGTGCCAGCAGCTTGCGGGGAAGCGGTAATTCACCCCTCCACTTT.

The rearrangement uses TRBV6-5 and TRBJ1-2; TRBD1 is a possible D gene (6 bases). Germline V gene lookup returns CDR1 MNHEY and CDR2 SVGAGI. The CDR3 runs to 13 residues. V was pared by 2 bases and J by 8 bases, with 12 bases between. This chain's CDR3 is CASSYPQGSGYTF. The CDR3 DNA reads TGTGCCAGCAGTTACCCACAGGGTTCCGGCTACACCTTC.

CDR3 loop: CASSLTGTGELFF. The CDR3 bases are TGTGCCAGCAGCTTGACAGGGACCGGGGAGCTGTTTTTT. V and J are TRBV5-5 and TRBJ2-2; a weak D match, TRBD1 (6 bases). Germline V gives CDR1 SGHKS, CDR2 YYEKEE (reference sequence). The length of the CDR3 is 13 residues. Trimming pared 1 base from V and 5 bases from J, leaving 6 bases between.

This rearrangement joins TRBV5-1 to TRBJ2-3; 7 bases line up with TRBD2. The length of the CDR3 is 14 residues. Germline CDR1 reads SGHRS; CDR2 reads YFSETQ. Trimming removed 6 bases from V and 0 bases from J; junction bases left unmatched: 4. The CDR3 nucleotides read TGCGCCAGCAAACGTAGCGGGAGCACAGATACGCAGTATTTT. Translating it yields CASKRSGSTDTQYF.

This clone showed up just a few times. The chain couples TRBV6-1 to TRBJ2-5, with 9 nucleotides matching TRBD1. Germline V gene lookup returns CDR1 MNHNS and CDR2 SASEGT. The CDR3 runs 14 residues. The V and J ends lost 7 bases and 1 base, in that order; junction bases with no gene match: 4. The CDR3 bases are TGTGCCAGCAACACAGGGGGCGGCCAAGAGACCCAGTACTTC. Protein sequence: CASNTGGGQETQYF.

V and J are TRBV18 and TRBJ1-3; possibly TRBD1 for D (5 bases). Germline CDR1 is KGHSH and CDR2 is LQKENI. Trimming removed 2 bases at V and 4 bases at J, with 15 bases between. CDR3 length: 16 amino acids. CDR3 in DNA: TGTGCCAGCTCACCATCGGCAGGGCTCACAGGAAACACCATATATTTT. Its translation: CASSPSAGLTGNTIYF.

V usage is TRBV27 and J usage is TRBJ2-2; TRBD1 matches at 7 bases. V lost 5 bases and J lost 3; bases outside the gene matches: 3. Per the germline V gene, CDR1 is MNHEY and CDR2 is SMNVEV (reference sequence). This CDR3 is 14 amino acids long. The CDR3 DNA reads TGTGCCAGCAGTCGACAGGGTTACACCGGGGAGCTGTTTTTT. Its protein is CASSRQGYTGELFF.

This clone was counted a single time. The chain is built from TRBV5-6 and TRBJ1-5; D is ambiguous. Germline-derived CDR1 and CDR2 are SGHDT and YYEEEE. Deletions cut 0 bases from V and 7 bases from J, with 8 bases between. The CDR3 consists of 13 residues. The CDR3 is CASSLAERQPQHF. DNA for the CDR3: TGTGCCAGCAGCTTGGCCGAGCGACAGCCCCAGCATTTT.